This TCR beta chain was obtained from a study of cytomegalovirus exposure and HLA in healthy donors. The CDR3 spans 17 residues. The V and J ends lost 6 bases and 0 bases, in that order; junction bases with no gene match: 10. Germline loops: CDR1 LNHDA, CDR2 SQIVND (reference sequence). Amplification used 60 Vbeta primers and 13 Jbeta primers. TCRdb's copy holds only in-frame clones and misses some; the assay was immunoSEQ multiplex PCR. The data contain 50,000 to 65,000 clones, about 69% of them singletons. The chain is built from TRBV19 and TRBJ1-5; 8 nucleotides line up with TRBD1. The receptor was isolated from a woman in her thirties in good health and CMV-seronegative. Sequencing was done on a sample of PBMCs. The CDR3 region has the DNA TGTGCCAGTAGATCAGGGGGCCGGCCCTATAGCAATCAGCCCCAGCATTTT. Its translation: CASRSGGRPYSNQPQHF.